This paragraph covers one T cell receptor beta chain sequence. This clonotype was detected only a few times. This receptor's antigen is unknown. Sequence at one end of the junction differs from germline and may be a read error. The sample's treatment or condition, from its label and the paper: live attenuated yellow fever vaccine strain. At each blood-draw timepoint, two biological replicates of bulk PBMCs were obtained. PBMCs were isolated from peripheral blood using a standard Ficoll-Paque protocol. TriZol was used to extract RNA from bulk PBMCs, from CD4 and CD8 fractions, and from dextramer-positive and dextramer-negative fractions. TCR cDNA was synthesized by 5'RACE template switching, which introduced a universal primer site and unique molecular identifiers. Priming for cDNA synthesis came from both the TCR alpha and TCR beta constant segments. Libraries were amplified in two PCR steps, with sample barcodes and sequencing adapters added in the second step. Sequencing of libraries was performed on Illumina HiSeq 2500 (2x100 bp) or NovaSeq (2x150 bp). The study's processing was this. Reads were demultiplexed and collapsed into UMI consensus sequences with MIGEC, and V(D)J alignment was performed with MiXCR. Using edgeR on replicate PBMC samples, clonotypes were called vaccine-responding if FDR was below 0.01 and the log2 fold change was above 5 up to day 15. CD4 or CD8 identity was assigned to each bulk clonotype according to whether the clonotype was present at higher abundance in the sequenced CD4 repertoire or the sequenced CD8 repertoire. TCRdb took the public reads, trimmed them with fastp at Q25, ran MiXCR for clone calling and kept in-frame beta chains. Identical CDR3 proteins give one entry, which carries the most common genes and DNA. Here the V and J calls rest on TCRdb's processing, not on the authors' analysis. The sample table records some 560,000 distinct CDR3 sequences; under 25% of these occur just once. The ten largest make up roughly an eighth of the sample.

This specimen belongs to a study of T cells after yellow fever vaccination (dated by TCRdb to about 2019). For the study in its entirety: The SMART-Seq v4 Ultra Low Input RNA kit was used to prepare libraries from fractions with low cell numbers. To follow T-cell clones before and after primary and booster YFV17D yellow fever vaccination, bulk TCR alpha and beta repertoires were sequenced over time. Two healthy male donors, one aged 18 to 30 and one aged 30 to 40 years, were included in the cohort. Bulk PBMC replicates and cell subsets were isolated from blood drawn at multiple timepoints before and after both primary and secondary immunization.

CDR1 and CDR2, looked up from the germline V gene, are SGHVS and FQNEAQ. From its cysteine to its phenylalanine, the CDR3 spans 12 amino acids. The entry retains the CDR3 DNA only, 36 bases that are in frame from base 1. Broader findings and caveats from the paper: Computational filtering was needed because FACS-sorted repertoires could contain abundant contaminating clonotypes from the bulk population. Only two donors were included in the study, so the extent to which the findings can be generalized is limited. Most clones expanded after primary vaccination (almost 98% of CD4 and 88% of CD8) were re-detected after the booster, suggesting that broad memory maintenance occurred. A small share of clonotypes was detected in both CD4 and CD8 compartments, with the overlap likely arising from convergent recombination. The secondary T-cell response was found to be weaker but faster than the primary response, with a peak reached on day 5 rather than on day 15.

The sample was PBMCs, taken 15 days after the yellow fever booster vaccination. This chain joins TRBV7-8 to TRBJ2-7; 8 central bases correspond to TRBD1. The sequence came from a man aged 25 to 40 who received the YFV17D yellow fever vaccine. The CDR3 protein: CASSPLRDRLRF. In nucleotide form, the sequence is TGTGCCAGCAGCCCACTCCGGGACAGGCTACGGTTC.